This is a list of T cell receptor beta chains from one sample in a study of OX40 agonist ivuxolimab in advanced cancers. TCRdb's copy holds only in-frame clones and misses some; the assay was immunoSEQ multiplex PCR. The data hold more than 35,000 clones, with nearly 90% observed a single time. The input for sequencing was CD4+ or CD8+ T cells sorted from blood, taken in a trial of the OX40 agonist ivuxolimab. Source of these receptors: an adult with an advanced solid tumor such as melanoma, head and neck, liver or kidney cancer. Both conserved end residues are part of each CDR3. A D gene is named only where the DNA matches it firmly. Size is stated for part of the rows, as once, few or many counts, or as a class when the clone is expanded.

d_gene	abundance	v_gene	j_gene	CDR3nt	CDR3aa
.	.	TRBV25-1	TRBJ2-3	TGTGCCAGCAGTGAATATGGGGACTTCAAGGGCACAGATACGCAGTATTTT	CASSEYGDFKGTDTQYF
.	.	TRBV6-5	TRBJ2-3	TGTGCCAGCAGTTACTCGGGGCTGGGTTCCACAGATACGCAGTATTTT	CASSYSGLGSTDTQYF
TRBD1	.	TRBV2	TRBJ2-2	TGTGCCAGCAGCCGGGACAGCTTTACGAACACCGGGGAGCTGTTTTTT	CASSRDSFTNTGELFF
.	few	TRBV10-3	TRBJ1-1	TGTGCCATCAGTGATGACACTGAAGCTTTCTTT	CAISDDTEAFF
TRBD1	.	TRBV28	TRBJ2-7	TGTGCCAGCAGTTTTAGGAGACAGGGGGACCGCGAGCAGTACTTC	CASSFRRQGDREQYF
.	.	TRBV4-1	TRBJ1-2	TGCGCCAGCAGCCAAGATAAGGGGAACAACAAACATGGCTACACCTTC	CASSQDKGNNKHGYTF
TRBD2	.	TRBV13	TRBJ2-1	TGTGCCAGCAGCCCCGGGGGGGTCGAGCAGTTCTTC	CASSPGGVEQFF
.	once	TRBV2	TRBJ1-2	TGTGCCCAGTCACAGGTGATCTATGGCTACACCTTC	CAQSQVIYGYTF
.	.	TRBV7-9	TRBJ1-5	TGTGCCAGCAGCTTAGGATATCATCAGGGTGGCAATCAGCCCCAGCATTTT	CASSLGYHQGGNQPQHF
TRBD1	.	TRBV7-9	TRBJ2-7	TGTGCCAGCAGCTTAGTGGGGCAGGGGGCGGGGGAGCAGTACTTC	CASSLVGQGAGEQYF
TRBD2	.	TRBV28	TRBJ2-1	TGTGCCAGCAGTTTAGTGACTAGCGTCGATGAGCAGTTCTTC	CASSLVTSVDEQFF
TRBD1	.	TRBV4-1	TRBJ1-1	TGCGCCAGCAGCCAACGGACAGGGTTAGACACTGAAGCTTTCTTT	CASSQRTGLDTEAFF
.	.	TRBV14	TRBJ2-1	TGTGCCAGCAGCCAATGGGTCGGTCAGTACAATGAGCAGTTCTTC	CASSQWVGQYNEQFF
TRBD1	.	TRBV5-4	TRBJ1-3	TGTGCCAGCAGTCTGGGACAGGGAGCCTTAGACACCATATATTTT	CASSLGQGALDTIYF
.	.	TRBV9	TRBJ2-3	TGTGCCAGCAGCCTGAATACCGGGGCTCATACGCAGTATTTT	CASSLNTGAHTQYF
.	.	TRBV27	TRBJ1-1	TGTGCCAGCAGTCACAGAGAGAACACTGAAGCTTTCTTT	CASSHRENTEAFF
TRBD1	.	TRBV5-5	TRBJ1-2	TGTGCCAGCAGCGCAGGGGGATCCTATGGCTACACCTTC	CASSAGGSYGYTF
.	.	TRBV30	TRBJ1-2	TGTGCCTTAAACTTGAAGGTGGATGGCTACACCTTC	CALNLKVDGYTF